The source of this T cell receptor beta chain is a study of blood T cell repertoires in COVID-19. Study-wide background: Samples came from the United States, Italy and Spain, spanning acute and convalescent COVID-19. PBMCs, B-cell-depleted T cells, or T cells were the source of the cDNA or gDNA that made up the material.

Measured with immunoSEQ multiplex PCR; TCRdb has only the in-frame clones, and not every one. The sample records roughly 150,000 clones, around 85% being singletons. During active infection, Seattle patients enrolled and were then monitored through disease. The CDR3 has 16 amino acids. The V call is TRBV21-1, the J call TRBJ1-5; no DNA check was done on the table's D call, TRBD1. TRBV21-1 is a known pseudogene. The receptor's source is a man older than 75 with COVID-19, enrolled during active disease. The sequenced sample was peripheral blood. The CDR3, as DNA: TGTGCCAGCAGCGGACGACAGGGGATTAGCAATCAGCCCCAGCATTTT. Amino acids: CASSGRQGISNQPQHF.